The 24 T cell receptor beta chains given below trace back to one sample, sequenced in a study of shared clonotypes between healthy human individuals. The method was immunoSEQ multiplex PCR; TCRdb's version includes in-frame clones alone and lacks a portion of them. Of about 380,000 clones listed, about 96% are singletons. Specimen: memory CD8+ T cells sorted from blood. Documented subset: CD45RO+ cells pooled with CCR7-negative TemRA cells. The receptors were sampled from a man between 25 and 39 years old in good health.

The V gene is TRBV29-1, the J gene TRBJ2-1, with 8 bases fitting TRBD2. This CDR3 has 16 amino acids. Looked up from germline, CDR1 is SQVTM and CDR2 is ANQGSEA. The V gene end was trimmed by 7 bases and the J gene end by 10 bases; junction bases not matched to a gene: 21. For the CDR3, the DNA is TGCAGCGCTAACAAGCACAGGGAAGCGGGAGTATGGGAGCAGTTCTTC. Translating gives CSANKHREAGVWEQFF.

J is TRBJ2-1 and V is TRBV11-1, with 10 bases aligning to TRBD1. This CDR3 has 15 residues. Per germline, CDR1 SGHAT and CDR2 FQDESV (reference sequence). The junction had 9 bases not matched to a gene; V was cut back by 5 bases and J by 8 bases. CDR3 coding DNA: TGTGCCAGCAGCCCACCCGGGACAGGGGAGGATGAGCAGTTCTTC. It codes for CASSPPGTGEDEQFF. The variable domain in full, completed from reference TRBV11-1 and TRBJ2-1, reads EAEVAQSPRYKITEKSQAVAFWCDPISGHATLYWYRQILGQGPELLVQFQDESVVDDSQLPKDRFSAERLKGVDSTLKIQPAELGDSAMYLCASSPPGTGEDEQFFGPGTRLTVL.

V gene TRBV6-1 combines with J gene TRBJ2-7, with no clear D. The CDR3 length is 14 residues. Looked up from germline, CDR1 is MNHNS and CDR2 is SASEGT. Trimming pared 6 bases from V and 2 bases from J, leaving 14 bases between. The CDR3 protein is CASRAYIGPYEQYF. The CDR3 DNA reads as TGTGCCAGCAGAGCCTATATTGGGCCCTACGAGCAGTACTTC.

As concerns this clone: The sample carries other DNA sequences with the same CDR3. The chain has TRBV11-2 and TRBJ2-7, with 10 bases identical to TRBD2. The trim removed 1 base at V and 0 bases at J, leaving 0 bases unmatched. There are 15 residues in the CDR3. Germline-derived CDR1 and CDR2 are SGHAT and FQNNGV. Here the CDR3 reads CASSLVAGGSYEQYF. The DNA of the CDR3 is TGTGCCAGCAGCTTAGTAGCGGGAGGCTCCTACGAGCAGTACTTC.

The chain has TRBV4-2 and TRBJ2-3, with 7 nucleotides matching TRBD2. CDR1 is LGHNA and CDR2 is YNFKEQ in the germline V gene. Germline trimming cut 5 bases from V and 1 base from J; bases unmatched to any gene: 9. CDR3 length equals 16 residues. CDR3 sequence (DNA): TGTGCCAGCAGCTCCGATACTAGCGCCCGCACAGATACGCAGTATTTT. This sequence encodes CASSSDTSARTDTQYF.

The gene calls are TRBV28 and TRBJ2-5, with D possibly being TRBD1 or TRBD2 (6 bases each). V was clipped by 5 bases and J by 2 bases, with 18 bases between them. There are 16 residues in the CDR3. CDR1 and CDR2 (germline): MDHEN, SYDVKM. This chain's CDR3 is CASSPRPGAAQETQYF. In DNA, the CDR3 is TGTGCCAGCAGTCCACGACCGGGGGCAGCTCAAGAGACCCAGTACTTC.

The J gene is TRBJ2-2, the V gene TRBV2; D is perhaps TRBD2 (7 bases). CDR1 SNHLY and CDR2 FYNNEI come from the germline V gene. Trimming took off 6 bases at V and 4 bases at J, with 15 bases between the two ends. The CDR3 is made up of 15 amino acids. CDR3 DNA sequence: TGTGCCAGCAGCACGGGGGGCTACGGCACCGGGGAGCTGTTTTTT. Translated, it gives CASSTGGYGTGELFF.

This chain links TRBV6-5 with TRBJ1-5; TRBD1 might be the D (5 bases). The V gene lost 6 bases and the J gene lost 2 bases, with 11 bases spanning the gap. The CDR3 contains 14 residues. CDR1 and CDR2 from the germline V gene are MNHEY and SVGAGI. The CDR3 sequence: CASSSRGGNQPQHF. The CDR3 region has the DNA TGTGCCAGCAGCTCGCGGGGGGGCAATCAGCCCCAGCATTTT.

The chain is built from TRBV1 and TRBJ2-7; the table's D call of TRBD1 was not tested on the DNA. TRBV1 is recorded as a pseudogene. The CDR3 totals 14 residues. As DNA, the CDR3 is TGCACCACCCAATCGGACAGGAGCTCCTACGAGCAGTACTTC. Its protein product is CTTQSDRSSYEQYF.

The rearrangement joins TRBV28 to TRBJ2-1; D ambiguous. This CDR3 spans 14 amino acids. V was clipped by 3 bases and J by 2 bases, with 8 bases between them. Germline-derived CDR1 and CDR2 are MDHEN and SYDVKM. The CDR3 region is CASSFARAYNEQFF. CDR3 coding DNA: TGTGCCAGCAGTTTTGCGCGTGCCTACAATGAGCAGTTCTTC.

The gene calls are TRBV5-1 and TRBJ2-5; 13 bases are shared with TRBD2. V gave up 4 bases and J gave up 3 bases; unmatched junction bases: 12. Looked up from germline, CDR1 is SGHRS and CDR2 is YFSETQ. CDR3 length equals 18 residues. DNA of the CDR3: TGCGCCAGCAGCCTAGGAGGACTAGCGGGGGCTATAAAAGAGACCCAGTACTTC. It specifies CASSLGGLAGAIKETQYF.

The V and J genes are TRBV7-2 and TRBJ2-3; D is undetermined. The CDR3 totals 12 residues. The germline V and J ends were trimmed by 1 base and 5 bases, with 4 bases remaining between them. Germline V gene sequence: CDR1 SGHTA, CDR2 FQGNSA. CDR3 nucleotide sequence: TGTGCCAGCAGCTTAGAGGTAGATACGCAGTATTTT. Translating gives CASSLEVDTQYF. The full variable domain, rest sourced from reference TRBV7-2 and TRBJ2-3, is GAGVSQSPSNKVTEKGKDVELRCDPISGHTALYWYRQSLGQGLEFLIYFQGNSAPDKSGLPSDRFSAERTGGSVSTLTIQRTQQEDSAVYLCASSLEVDTQYFGPGTRLTVL.

This clone has just one count. The chain is built from TRBV28 and TRBJ2-7; D remains ambiguous. Germline V gene sequence: CDR1 MDHEN, CDR2 SYDVKM. This CDR3 comprises 12 residues. The ends were cut back, 5 bases at V and 9 bases at J, with 14 bases in the middle. The CDR3 protein is CASSPHSTGQYF. The CDR3 DNA follows: TGTGCCAGCAGTCCCCATTCTACGGGGCAGTACTTC.

The rearrangement joins TRBV28 to TRBJ2-7; 10 nucleotides match TRBD2. Germline values: CDR1 MDHEN, CDR2 SYDVKM. Unmatched junction bases numbered 7, after V lost 6 bases and J lost 5 bases. This CDR3 spans 14 amino acids. DNA of the CDR3: TGTGCCAGCAGCCCCCCTAGCGGGAGAAACGAGCAGTACTTC. Translated: CASSPPSGRNEQYF.

This chain links TRBV7-9 with TRBJ1-1; a weak D match, TRBD1 (6 bases). Looked up from germline, CDR1 is SEHNR and CDR2 is FQNEAQ (reference sequence). The CDR3 is 13 residues long. V was pared by 2 bases and J by 3 bases, with 7 bases between. The CDR3, as DNA: TGTGCCAGCAGCTTACACAGGGACACTGAAGCTTTCTTT. It is translated as CASSLHRDTEAFF.

The CDR3 nucleotides read TGTGCCAGCAGGGGGGAGGGGGGCAATCAGCCCCAGCATTTT. This sequence encodes CASRGEGGNQPQHF. The chain couples TRBV2 to TRBJ1-5; TRBD1 is a possible D gene (6 bases). The CDR3 totals 14 residues. V was pared by 6 bases and J by 2 bases, with 11 bases between. The V gene's germline CDR1 is SNHLY and CDR2 FYNNEI.

A single count supports this clone. The V call is TRBV4-1, the J call TRBJ2-5; D not certain. This CDR3 has 16 amino acids. The V gene lost 4 bases and the J gene lost 2 bases, with 17 bases spanning the gap. From germline, CDR1 is MGHRA and CDR2 YSYEKL. CDR3 nucleotides: TGCGCCAGCAGCCCTGGGCTGCGAGCCCAACAAGAGACCCAGTACTTC. Encoded protein: CASSPGLRAQQETQYF.

The chain recombines TRBV9 with TRBJ2-2; D gene ambiguous. The CDR3 extends over 15 amino acids. In germline, CDR1 is SGDLS, CDR2 YYNGEE. V gave up 0 bases and J gave up 3 bases, with 9 bases separating them. The CDR3 DNA follows: TGTGCCAGCAGCGTAGAAAGGGTTTACACCGGGGAGCTGTTTTTT. It specifies CASSVERVYTGELFF. Supplemented by reference TRBV9 and TRBJ2-2, the full variable domain reads DSGVTQTPKHLITATGQRVTLRCSPRSGDLSVYWYQQSLDQGLQFLIQYYNGEERAKGNILERFSAQQFPDLHSELNLSSLELGDSALYFCASSVERVYTGELFFGEGSRLTVL.

The gene calls are TRBV28 and TRBJ1-2, with TRBD1 as a possible D gene (5 bases). The CDR3 has 17 residues. V shed 3 bases and J shed 0 bases, with 17 bases lying between them. The V gene's germline CDR1 is MDHEN and CDR2 SYDVKM. CDR3 loop: CASSLSPGRTANYGYTF. CDR3 bases: TGTGCCAGCAGTTTGTCGCCGGGACGGACCGCTAACTATGGCTACACCTTC.

Note on this clone: A read error may produce the germline difference seen at one junction end. The chain has TRBV19 and TRBJ2-7; D gene ambiguous. Germline V gene lookup returns CDR1 LNHDA and CDR2 SQIVND (reference sequence). CDR3 length: 15 residues. The CDR3 coding sequence is TGTACCAGTAGTATAGACCCGGGCCCTTTTTACGAGCAGTACTTC. Encoded protein: CTSSIDPGPFYEQYF. The variable domain in full, completed from reference TRBV19 and TRBJ2-7, reads DGGITQSPKYLFRKEGQNVTLSCEQNLNHDAMYWYRQDPGQGLRLIYYSQIVNDFQKGDIAEGYSVSREKKESFPLTVTSAQKNPTAFYLCTSSIDPGPFYEQYFGPGTRLTVT.

The chain carries TRBV7-2 and TRBJ2-3; D could derive from TRBD1 or TRBD2 (6 bases each). Looked up from germline, CDR1 is SGHTA and CDR2 is FQGNSA. V was clipped by 1 base and J by 7 bases, with 24 bases between them. This CDR3 has 18 residues. The CDR3 region is CASSLEPYLSRDINTQYF. CDR3 coding DNA: TGTGCCAGCAGCTTAGAACCTTATTTGTCGCGGGACATCAATACGCAGTATTTT.

The CDR3 reads CASSGQISYQETQYF. The CDR3 DNA sequence: TGTGCCAGCAGTGGGCAGATAAGCTACCAAGAGACCCAGTACTTC. The chain has TRBV2 and TRBJ2-5, with D unresolved. The CDR3 is made up of 15 amino acids. Per the germline V gene, CDR1 is SNHLY and CDR2 is FYNNEI. Trimming stripped 4 bases from V and 0 bases from J, with 12 bases between.

The J gene is TRBJ2-2, the V gene TRBV7-9; D remains ambiguous. V was cut by 2 bases and J by 1 base, with 8 bases left in between. This CDR3 is 15 amino acids long. CDR1 and CDR2 from the germline V gene are SEHNR and FQNEAQ (reference sequence). In DNA, the CDR3 is TGTGCCAGCAGCTTAAATCTCCGGAACACCGGGGAGCTGTTTTTT. Its translation: CASSLNLRNTGELFF.

The V gene is TRBV5-6, the J gene TRBJ2-5, with TRBD2 matching 15 bases. Germline CDR1 reads SGHDT; CDR2 reads YYEEEE. The CDR3 extends over 16 amino acids. The junction had 1 base not matched to a gene; V was cut back by 0 bases and J by 4 bases. Written as DNA, the CDR3 is TGTGCCAGCAGCTTGGCGGGACTAGCGGGAGGAGAGACCCAGTACTTC. Residues: CASSLAGLAGGETQYF.